A selection of T cell receptor beta chains follows, all from one sample in a study of blood T cell repertoires in COVID-19. Profiling relied on immunoSEQ multiplex PCR, and the TCRdb table lists in-frame clones only, not all of them. The table includes 200,000 to 250,000 clones, nearly 90% detected once. Source material: peripheral blood. These receptor sequences come from a woman in her forties who had recovered from COVID-19. Each CDR3 is given with its conserved first and last residue.

V gene	J gene	CDR3 protein
TRBV7-9	TRBJ2-7	CASSSGQVGGDEQYF
TRBV7-3	TRBJ1-2	CASSDRDTHLYGYTF
TRBV7-9	TRBJ2-7	CASSLTGTGVFEQYF
TRBV2	TRBJ2-2	CASRGGQAYTGELFF
TRBV6-2/TRBV6-3	TRBJ1-6	CASSVDGGGLNSPLHF
TRBV6-1	TRBJ2-1	CASSEPRGGGQGEQFF
TRBV27	TRBJ1-4	CASSAWWAREKLFF
TRBV19	TRBJ1-5	CASSMSGGPSNQPQHF
TRBV25-1	TRBJ2-7	CASSEPRGISYEQYF
TRBV9	TRBJ2-1	CASSSRLAGSYNEQFF
TRBV11-3	TRBJ2-7	CASSFRTVAYEQYF
TRBV28	TRBJ2-7	CASSLPSPPREQYF
TRBV5-4	TRBJ2-3	CASSLEETDTQYF
TRBV4-2	TRBJ2-5	CASSQGTSANQETQYF
TRBV27	TRBJ1-2	CASSRKDRAEGYTF
TRBV4-3	TRBJ2-2	CASSQDRVAGTGELFF
TRBV9	TRBJ2-4	CASSVSPGAKNIQYF
TRBV19	TRBJ2-1	CASSKRTTYNEQFF
TRBV4-2	TRBJ2-1	CASSQASWREDFREQFF
TRBV19	TRBJ1-4	CASSMDSQIVSLFF
TRBV5-1	TRBJ2-1	CASSTRPGNEQFF
TRBV9	TRBJ2-5	CASSPGLAGETQYF
TRBV2	TRBJ2-1	CASTRGLEYNEQFF
TRBV27	TRBJ1-3	CASSVDTQGDLSGNTIYF
TRBV10-3	TRBJ1-1	CAISPGQLNTEAFF
TRBV7-9	TRBJ2-6	CASSPTRGSGANVLTF
TRBV6-6	TRBJ2-7	CASSYSLTGTPSEQYF
TRBV4-1	TRBJ2-7	CASSRVGSVPLLLPYEQYF
TRBV4-2	TRBJ1-4	CASSQSRRSTNEKLFF
TRBV30	TRBJ2-1	CAWVQYNEQFF
TRBV5-1	TRBJ2-1	CASSSGLLGNEQFF
TRBV10-3	TRBJ2-1	CAISESMGGEQFF
TRBV3-1/TRBV3-2	TRBJ1-2	CASSQDRASGGYTF
TRBV4-1	TRBJ2-3	CASSQGEGGDTQYF
TRBV5-6	TRBJ1-2	CASSYYDRGLWGYTF
TRBV24-1	TRBJ2-5	CATSDGGIKRETQYF
TRBV7-2	TRBJ2-1	CASSSQGFEQFF
TRBV7-2	TRBJ2-5	CASSLERVTGEEETQYF
TRBV23-1	TRBJ2-7	CASSQSPQRGKGGEQYF
TRBV11-3	TRBJ1-1	CASSLRQGSRNTEAFF
TRBV15	TRBJ2-6	CATSTGHTSGANVLTF
TRBV19	TRBJ1-2	CASSTGQGRYGYTF
TRBV18	TRBJ2-3	CASSPPFERRSTDTQYF
TRBV29-1	TRBJ2-7	CSATTATYEQYF
TRBV5-4	TRBJ2-5	CASTDRGGRETQYF
TRBV7-2	TRBJ2-5	CASSLAGLLQETQYF
TRBV19	TRBJ2-1	CASSPRSDRSYNEQFF
TRBV7-2	TRBJ2-7	CASSSRFQGDGYEQYF
TRBV30	TRBJ1-4	CAWRGQMGGTEKLFF
TRBV7-9	TRBJ1-4	CASSLTLQGTANEKLFF
TRBV27	TRBJ2-3	CASSSRTSGSTDTQYF
TRBV6-2/TRBV6-3	TRBJ2-1	CASSYSGTGNHEQFF
TRBV7-3	TRBJ1-1	CASSSGTVENTEAFF
TRBV28	TRBJ1-2	CASSVGAFANYGYTF
TRBV24-1	TRBJ2-3	CATSGIRGLAGTSTDTQYF
TRBV19	TRBJ2-1	CASKELAGAGQFF
TRBV12-3/TRBV12-4	TRBJ2-1	CASSFGVLNEQFF
TRBV11-2	TRBJ2-5	CASSFRETQYF
TRBV4-3	TRBJ1-3	CASSPRESGNTIYF
TRBV7-6	TRBJ1-4	CASSPFSGANEKLFF